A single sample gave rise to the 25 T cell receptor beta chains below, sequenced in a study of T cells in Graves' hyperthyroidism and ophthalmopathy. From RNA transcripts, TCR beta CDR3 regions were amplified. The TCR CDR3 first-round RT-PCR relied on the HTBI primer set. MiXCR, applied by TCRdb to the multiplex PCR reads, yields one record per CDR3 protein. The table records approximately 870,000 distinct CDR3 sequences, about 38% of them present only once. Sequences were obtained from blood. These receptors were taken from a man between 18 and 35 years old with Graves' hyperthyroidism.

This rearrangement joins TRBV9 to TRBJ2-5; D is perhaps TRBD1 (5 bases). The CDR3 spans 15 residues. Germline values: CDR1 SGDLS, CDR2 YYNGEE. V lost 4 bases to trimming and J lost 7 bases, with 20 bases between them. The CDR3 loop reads CASSLPQGSVGTQYF. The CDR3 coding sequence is TGTGCCAGCAGCCTACCCCAGGGCTCAGTCGGGACCCAGTACTTC.

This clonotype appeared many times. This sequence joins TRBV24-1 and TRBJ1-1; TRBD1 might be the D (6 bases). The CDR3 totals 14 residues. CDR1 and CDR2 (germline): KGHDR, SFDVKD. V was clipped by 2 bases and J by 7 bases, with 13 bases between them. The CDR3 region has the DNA TGTGCCACCAGTGATTCGACCGGGGGCGATGAAGCTTTCTTT. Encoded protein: CATSDSTGGDEAFF.

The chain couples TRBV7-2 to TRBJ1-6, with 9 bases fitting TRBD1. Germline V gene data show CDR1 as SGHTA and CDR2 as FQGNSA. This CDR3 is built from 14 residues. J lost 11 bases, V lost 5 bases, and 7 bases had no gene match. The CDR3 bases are TGTGCCAGCAGCCCGGGGACAGGGTGGCCACCCCTCCACTTT. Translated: CASSPGTGWPPLHF. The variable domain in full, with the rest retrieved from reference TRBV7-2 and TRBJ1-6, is GAGVSQSPSNKVTEKGKDVELRCDPISGHTALYWYRQSLGQGLEFLIYFQGNSAPDKSGLPSDRFSAERTGGSVSTLTIQRTQQEDSAVYLCASSPGTGWPPLHFGNGTRLTVT.

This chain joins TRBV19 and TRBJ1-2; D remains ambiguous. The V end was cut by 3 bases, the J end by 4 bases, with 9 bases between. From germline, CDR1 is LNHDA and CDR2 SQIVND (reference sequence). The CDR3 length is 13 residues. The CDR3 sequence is CASSMRSSYGYTF. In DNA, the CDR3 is TGTGCCAGTAGTATGAGATCCTCCTATGGCTACACCTTC.

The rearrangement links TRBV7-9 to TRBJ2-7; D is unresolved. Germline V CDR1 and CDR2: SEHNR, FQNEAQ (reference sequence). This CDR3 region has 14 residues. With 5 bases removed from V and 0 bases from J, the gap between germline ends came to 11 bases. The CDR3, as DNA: TGTGCCAGCAGCCGTACGTCTCTCTCCTACGAGCAGTACTTC. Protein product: CASSRTSLSYEQYF.

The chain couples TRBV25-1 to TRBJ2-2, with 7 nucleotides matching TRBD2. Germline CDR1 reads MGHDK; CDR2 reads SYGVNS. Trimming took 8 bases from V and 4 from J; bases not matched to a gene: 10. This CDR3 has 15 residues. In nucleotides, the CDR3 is TGTGCCAGCCAACCGCGGGAGTCGACCACCGGGGAGCTGTTTTTT. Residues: CASQPRESTTGELFF.

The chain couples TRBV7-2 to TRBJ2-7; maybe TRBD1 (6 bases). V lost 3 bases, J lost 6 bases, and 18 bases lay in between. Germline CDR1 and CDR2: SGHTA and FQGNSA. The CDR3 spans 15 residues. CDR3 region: CASSFLDRTLLEQYF. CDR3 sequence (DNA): TGTGCCAGCAGCTTTCTTGACAGGACCCTCCTCGAGCAGTACTTC.

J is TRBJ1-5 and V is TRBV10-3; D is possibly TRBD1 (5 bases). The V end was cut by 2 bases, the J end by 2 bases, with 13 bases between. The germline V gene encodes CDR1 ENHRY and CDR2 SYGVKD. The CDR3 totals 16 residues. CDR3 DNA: TGTGCCATCAGTGAGATATGGGGCGAGGGCAATCAGCCCCAGCATTTT. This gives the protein CAISEIWGEGNQPQHF.

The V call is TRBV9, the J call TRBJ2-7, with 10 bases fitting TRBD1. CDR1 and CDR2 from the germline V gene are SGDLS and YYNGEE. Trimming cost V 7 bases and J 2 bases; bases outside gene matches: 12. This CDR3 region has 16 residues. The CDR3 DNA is TGTGCCAGCGAGGCGGGGACGGGACAGGGGACCTACGAGCAGTACTTC. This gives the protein CASEAGTGQGTYEQYF.

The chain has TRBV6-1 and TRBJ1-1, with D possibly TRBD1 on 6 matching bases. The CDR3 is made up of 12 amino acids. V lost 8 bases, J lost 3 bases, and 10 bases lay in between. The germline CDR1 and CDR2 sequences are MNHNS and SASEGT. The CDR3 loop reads CASGGAHTEAFF. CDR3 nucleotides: TGTGCCAGCGGGGGGGCTCACACTGAAGCTTTCTTT.

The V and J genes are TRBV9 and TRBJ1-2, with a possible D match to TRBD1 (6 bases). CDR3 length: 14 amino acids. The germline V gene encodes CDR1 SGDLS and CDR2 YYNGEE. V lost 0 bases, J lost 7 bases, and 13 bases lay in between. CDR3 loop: CASSVVEGVAGYTF. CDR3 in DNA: TGTGCCAGCAGCGTAGTCGAGGGGGTCGCTGGCTACACCTTC.

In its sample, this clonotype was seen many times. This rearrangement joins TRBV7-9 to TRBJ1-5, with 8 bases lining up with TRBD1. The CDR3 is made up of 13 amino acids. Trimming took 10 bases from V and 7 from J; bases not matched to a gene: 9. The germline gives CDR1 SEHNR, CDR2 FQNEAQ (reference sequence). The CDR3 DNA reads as TGTGCCACCTCAGGACAGGGAGACCAGCCCCAGCATTTT. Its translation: CATSGQGDQPQHF.

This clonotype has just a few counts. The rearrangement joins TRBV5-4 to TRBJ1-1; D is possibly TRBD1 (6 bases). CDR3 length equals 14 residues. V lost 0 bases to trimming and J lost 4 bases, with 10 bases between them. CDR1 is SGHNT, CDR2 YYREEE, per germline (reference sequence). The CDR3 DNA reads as TGTGCCAGCAGCTTGGAGGGGGTGGGCACTGAAGCTTTCTTT. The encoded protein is CASSLEGVGTEAFF.

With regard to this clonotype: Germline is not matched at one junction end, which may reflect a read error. CDR3 residues: CATSDLDSQRSTDQPQHF. The CDR3 region has the DNA TGTGCCACCAGTGATTTAGACAGCCAAAGGTCGACCGATCAGCCCCAGCATTTT. The rearrangement links TRBV25-1 to TRBJ1-5, with a weak D call TRBD1 (5 bases). Looked up from germline, CDR1 is MGHDK and CDR2 is SYGVNS. This CDR3 is built from 18 residues. The full variable domain, its missing parts supplied by reference TRBV25-1 and TRBJ1-5, is EADIYQTPRYLVIGTGKKITLECSQTMGHDKMYWYQQDPGMELHLIHYSYGVNSTEKGDLSSESTVSRIRTEHFPLTLESARPSHTSQYLCATSDLDSQRSTDQPQHFGDGTRLSIL.

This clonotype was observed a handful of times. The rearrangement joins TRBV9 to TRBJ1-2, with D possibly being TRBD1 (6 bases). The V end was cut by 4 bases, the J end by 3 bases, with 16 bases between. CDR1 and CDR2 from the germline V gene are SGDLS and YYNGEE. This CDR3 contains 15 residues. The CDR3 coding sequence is TGTGCCAGCAGCCCAGAGGGGGGGAGCTACTATGGCTACACCTTC. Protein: CASSPEGGSYYGYTF. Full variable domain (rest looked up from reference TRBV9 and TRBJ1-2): DSGVTQTPKHLITATGQRVTLRCSPRSGDLSVYWYQQSLDQGLQFLIQYYNGEERAKGNILERFSAQQFPDLHSELNLSSLELGDSALYFCASSPEGGSYYGYTFGSGTRLTVV.

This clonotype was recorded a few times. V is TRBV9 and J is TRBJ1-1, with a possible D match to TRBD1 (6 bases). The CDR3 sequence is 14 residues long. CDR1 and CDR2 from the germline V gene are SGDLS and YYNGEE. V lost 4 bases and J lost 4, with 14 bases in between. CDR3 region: CASSPKGGGTEAFF. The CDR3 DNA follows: TGTGCCAGCAGCCCGAAGGGGGGGGGCACTGAAGCTTTCTTT. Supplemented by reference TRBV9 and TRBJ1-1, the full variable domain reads DSGVTQTPKHLITATGQRVTLRCSPRSGDLSVYWYQQSLDQGLQFLIQYYNGEERAKGNILERFSAQQFPDLHSELNLSSLELGDSALYFCASSPKGGGTEAFFGQGTRLTVV.

CDR3 sequence (DNA): TGTGCCATCAGCTACGGACAGCGAGGGAACACTGAAGCTTTCTTT. Its translation is CAISYGQRGNTEAFF. J is TRBJ1-1 and V is TRBV10-3; D perhaps matches TRBD1 (6 bases). V lost 6 bases and J lost 1, with 15 bases in between. This CDR3 is 15 amino acids long. Germline CDR1 ENHRY, CDR2 SYGVKD.

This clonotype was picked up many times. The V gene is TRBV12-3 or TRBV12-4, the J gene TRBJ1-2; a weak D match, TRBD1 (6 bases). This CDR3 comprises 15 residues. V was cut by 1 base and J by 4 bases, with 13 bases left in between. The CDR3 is CASSLEAGGGYGYTF. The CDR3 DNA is TGTGCCAGCAGTTTAGAGGCGGGGGGCGGCTATGGCTACACCTTC.

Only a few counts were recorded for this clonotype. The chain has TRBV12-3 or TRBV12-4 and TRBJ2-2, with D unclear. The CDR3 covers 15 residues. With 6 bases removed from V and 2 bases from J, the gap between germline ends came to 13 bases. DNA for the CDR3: TGTGCCAGCAGCCCCACCAGCCTAAACACCGGGGAGCTGTTTTTT. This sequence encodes CASSPTSLNTGELFF.

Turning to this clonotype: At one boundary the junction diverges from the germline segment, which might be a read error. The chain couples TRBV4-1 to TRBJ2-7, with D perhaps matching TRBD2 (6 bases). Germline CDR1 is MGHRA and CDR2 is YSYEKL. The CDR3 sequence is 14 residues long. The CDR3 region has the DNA TGTGCCAGCAGCCCGGCGGGACCGGCCTACGAGCAGTACTTC. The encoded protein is CASSPAGPAYEQYF.

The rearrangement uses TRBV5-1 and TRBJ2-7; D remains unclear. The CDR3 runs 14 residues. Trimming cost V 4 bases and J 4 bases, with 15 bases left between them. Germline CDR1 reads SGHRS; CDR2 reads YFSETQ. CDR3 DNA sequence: TGCGCCAGCAGCGGAGAGACTCCCCTGTACGAGCAGTACTTC. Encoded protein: CASSGETPLYEQYF.

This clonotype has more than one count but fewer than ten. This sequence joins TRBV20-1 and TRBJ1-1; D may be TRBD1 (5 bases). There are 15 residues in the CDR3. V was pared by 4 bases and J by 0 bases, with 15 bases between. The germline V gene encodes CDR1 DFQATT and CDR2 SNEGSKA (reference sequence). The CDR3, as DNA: TGCAGTGCTATCGGGGGGGTAAGCATGAACACTGAAGCTTTCTTT. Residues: CSAIGGVSMNTEAFF.

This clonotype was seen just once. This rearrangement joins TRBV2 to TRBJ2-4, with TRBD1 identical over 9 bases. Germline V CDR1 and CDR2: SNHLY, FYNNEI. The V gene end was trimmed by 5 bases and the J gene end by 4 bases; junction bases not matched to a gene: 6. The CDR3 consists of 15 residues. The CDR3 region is CASSSTGTGKNIQYF. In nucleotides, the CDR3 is TGTGCCAGCAGTTCGACCGGGACAGGGAAAAACATTCAGTACTTC.

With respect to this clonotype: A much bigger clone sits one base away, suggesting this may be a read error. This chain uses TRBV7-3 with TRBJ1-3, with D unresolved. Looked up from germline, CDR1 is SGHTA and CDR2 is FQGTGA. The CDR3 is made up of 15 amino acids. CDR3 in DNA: TGTGCCAGCAGCTTAGGAGGAGTCTCTGGAAACGCCATATATTTT. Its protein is CASSLGGVSGNAIYF.

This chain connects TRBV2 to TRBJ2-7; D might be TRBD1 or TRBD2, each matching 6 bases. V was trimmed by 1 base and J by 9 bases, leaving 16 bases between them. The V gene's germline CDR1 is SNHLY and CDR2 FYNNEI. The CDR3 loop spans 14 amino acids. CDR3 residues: CASSEGRRGDTQYF. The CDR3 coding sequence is TGTGCCAGCAGTGAAGGGAGAAGGGGGGATACGCAGTACTTC.